This T cell receptor (beta chain) was recovered during a study of blood T cell repertoires in COVID-19. For the study at large: Sources were T cells, B-cell-depleted T cells, or PBMCs; the material itself was cDNA or gDNA.

CDR3 size: 17 residues. V lost 8 bases and J lost 4; bases outside the gene matches: 16. From germline, CDR1 is MDHEN and CDR2 SYDVKM. As handled by the study authors: It was from reference gene primer amplification that nucleated cell counts were estimated. The table came from immunoSEQ multiplex PCR; TCRdb's copy has only in-frame clones and leaves some out. V, J and clone size were drawn from that table, and D and trimming were deduced from the DNA. The table lists under 150,000 clones, about 80% of them singletons. The gene calls are TRBV28 and TRBJ1-2; 10 bases map to TRBD1. The TCR comes from a man aged 40-49 years with active or convalescent COVID-19. The source material was peripheral blood. CDR3 sequence reads: CASLRQGASSVGYGYTF. The CDR3 bases are TGTGCCAGCCTTCGACAGGGGGCCTCCTCGGTGGGCTATGGCTACACCTTC.